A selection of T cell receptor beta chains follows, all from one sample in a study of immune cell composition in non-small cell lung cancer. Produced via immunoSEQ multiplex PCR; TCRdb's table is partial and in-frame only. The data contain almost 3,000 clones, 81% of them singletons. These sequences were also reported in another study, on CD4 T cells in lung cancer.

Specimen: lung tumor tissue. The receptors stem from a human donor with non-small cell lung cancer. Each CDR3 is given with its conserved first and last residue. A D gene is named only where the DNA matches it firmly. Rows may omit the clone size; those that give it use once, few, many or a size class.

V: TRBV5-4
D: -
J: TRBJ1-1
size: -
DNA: TGTGCCAGCCGCGAGACCGGAGAGCCCAAAGCTTTCTTT
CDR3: CASRETGEPKAFF

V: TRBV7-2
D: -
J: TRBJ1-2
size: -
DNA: TGTGCCAGCAGCTTAGACGGAGGGACTCGGAGTAACTATGGCTACACCTTC
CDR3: CASSLDGGTRSNYGYTF

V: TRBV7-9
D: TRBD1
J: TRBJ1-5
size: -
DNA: TGTGCCAGCAGCCAAGGACAGGGTAGCAATCAGCCCCAGCATTTT
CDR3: CASSQGQGSNQPQHF

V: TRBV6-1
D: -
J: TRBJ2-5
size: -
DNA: TGTGCCAGCAGTCCCGAAAGGGGAGAGACCCAGTACTTC
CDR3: CASSPERGETQYF

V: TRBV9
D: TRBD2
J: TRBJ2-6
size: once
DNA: TGTGCCAGCTCAGGAGCGGGGAACTCTGGGGCCAACGTCCTGACTTTC
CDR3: CASSGAGNSGANVLTF

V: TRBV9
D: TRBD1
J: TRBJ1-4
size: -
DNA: TGTGCCAGCAGCGGGGACAGTGGCGGAAAACTGTTTTTT
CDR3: CASSGDSGGKLFF

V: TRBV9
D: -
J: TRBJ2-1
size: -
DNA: TGTGCCAGCAGCGTAGTCCCCAACAATGAGCAGTTCTTC
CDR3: CASSVVPNNEQFF

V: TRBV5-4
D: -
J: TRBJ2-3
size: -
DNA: TGTGCCAGCAGCAGGACAACTAGCACAGATACGCAGTATTTT
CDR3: CASSRTTSTDTQYF

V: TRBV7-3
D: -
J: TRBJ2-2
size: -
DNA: TGTGCCAGCAGTACGGGACTCCCAAACACCGGGGAGCTGTTTTTT
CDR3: CASSTGLPNTGELFF

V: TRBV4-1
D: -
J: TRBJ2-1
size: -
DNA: TGCGCCAGCAGCCATCGGGACACTGTCTACAATGAGCAGTTCTTC
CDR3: CASSHRDTVYNEQFF

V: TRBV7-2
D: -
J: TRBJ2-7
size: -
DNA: TGTGCCAGCAGCTTAGCTGGAGAAGATCCCTACGAGCGGCAGTACTTC
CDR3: CASSLAGEDPYERQYF

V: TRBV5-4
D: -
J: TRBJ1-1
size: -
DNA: TGTGCCAGCAGCGCGACAGTGAACACTGAAGCTTTCTTT
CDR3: CASSATVNTEAFF

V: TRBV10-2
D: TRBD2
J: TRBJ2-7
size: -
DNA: TGCGCCAGCAGTGAGGGGCGGGGGGTATACGAGCAGTACTTC
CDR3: CASSEGRGVYEQYF

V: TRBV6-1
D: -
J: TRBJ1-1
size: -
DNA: TGTGCCAGCAGTGCCCCCGACAGGATGAACACTGAAGCTTTCTTT
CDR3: CASSAPDRMNTEAFF

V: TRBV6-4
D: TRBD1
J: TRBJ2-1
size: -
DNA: TGTGCCAGCAGTGACGACAGGGGGGATGAGCAGTTCTTC
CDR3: CASSDDRGDEQFF

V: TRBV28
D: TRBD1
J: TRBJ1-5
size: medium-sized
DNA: TGTGCCGGCTCTGGACAGGGAGCCTATCAACCCCAGCATTTT
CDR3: CAGSGQGAYQPQHF

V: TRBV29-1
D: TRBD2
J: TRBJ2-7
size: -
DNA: TGCAGCGTTACCACTCTAGCGGGAGGAGCCTACGAGCAGTACTTC
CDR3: CSVTTLAGGAYEQYF

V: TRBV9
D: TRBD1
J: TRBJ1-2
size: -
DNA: TGTGCCAGCAGCGTGACAGGGGCAGCTAACTATGGCTACACCTTC
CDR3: CASSVTGAANYGYTF

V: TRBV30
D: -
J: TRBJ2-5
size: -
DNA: TGTGCCTGGACTGGTGTTTTGGCAAACCAAGAGACCCAGTACTTC
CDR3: CAWTGVLANQETQYF

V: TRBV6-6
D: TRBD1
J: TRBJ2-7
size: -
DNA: TGTGCCAGCAGTTACTCCGGACAGGGCTCCTACGAGCAGTACTTC
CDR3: CASSYSGQGSYEQYF

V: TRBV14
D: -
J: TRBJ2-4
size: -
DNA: TGTGCCAGCAGCCAAAAGGGGGGGAAAAACATTCAGTACTTC
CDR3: CASSQKGGKNIQYF

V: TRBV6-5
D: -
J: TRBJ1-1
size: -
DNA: TGTGCCAGCGGACATCTGAACACTGAAGCTTTCTTT
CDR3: CASGHLNTEAFF

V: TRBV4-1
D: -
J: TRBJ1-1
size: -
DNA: TGCGCCAGCAGCCAGGCAGAGACAGAAGAGAACACTGAAGCTTTCTTT
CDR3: CASSQAETEENTEAFF

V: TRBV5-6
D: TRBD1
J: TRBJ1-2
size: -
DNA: TGTGCCAGCAGCCAGACAGGGGCCCCTAACTATGGCTACACCTTC
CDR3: CASSQTGAPNYGYTF

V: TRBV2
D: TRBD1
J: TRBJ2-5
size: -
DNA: TGTGCCAGCTTGCCGGGACAGGTAACAACCTGGGAGACCCAGTACTTC
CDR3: CASLPGQVTTWETQYF

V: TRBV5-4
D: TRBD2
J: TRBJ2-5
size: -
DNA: TGTGCCAGCAGCTCCGGGACTAGCGGGAGCCTCCAAGAGACCCAGTACTTC
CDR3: CASSSGTSGSLQETQYF

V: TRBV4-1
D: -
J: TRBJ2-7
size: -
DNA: TGCGCCAGCAGCCAAGTCGGGATTAGGGCCGCCTACGAGCAGTACTTC
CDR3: CASSQVGIRAAYEQYF

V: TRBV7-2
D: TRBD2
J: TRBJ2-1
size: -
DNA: TGTGCCAGCAGCTCGTTCAGCGGGGAACACAATGAGCAGTTCTTC
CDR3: CASSSFSGEHNEQFF

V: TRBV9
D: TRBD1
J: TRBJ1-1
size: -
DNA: TGTGCCAGCAGCTTAACCGGGACAGGGGACACTGAAGCTTTCTTT
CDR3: CASSLTGTGDTEAFF

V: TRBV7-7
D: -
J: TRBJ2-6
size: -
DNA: TGTGCTAGCAGTCCTAGCCCCTCTGGGGCCAACGTCCTGACTTTC
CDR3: CASSPSPSGANVLTF

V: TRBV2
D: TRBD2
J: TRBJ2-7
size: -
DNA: TGTGCCAGCAGTCCGGGACTAGCGGAAATCTACGAGCAGTACTTC
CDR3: CASSPGLAEIYEQYF

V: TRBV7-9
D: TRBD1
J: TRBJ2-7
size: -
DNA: TGTGCCGTAAGAGGGACAGTCTACGAGCAGTACTTC
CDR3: CAVRGTVYEQYF

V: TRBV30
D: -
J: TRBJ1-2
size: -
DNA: TGTGCCTGGAGTGCTTTTGGGGCAGGGGCCGGACGGCCCTATGGCTACACCTTC
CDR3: CAWSAFGAGAGRPYGYTF